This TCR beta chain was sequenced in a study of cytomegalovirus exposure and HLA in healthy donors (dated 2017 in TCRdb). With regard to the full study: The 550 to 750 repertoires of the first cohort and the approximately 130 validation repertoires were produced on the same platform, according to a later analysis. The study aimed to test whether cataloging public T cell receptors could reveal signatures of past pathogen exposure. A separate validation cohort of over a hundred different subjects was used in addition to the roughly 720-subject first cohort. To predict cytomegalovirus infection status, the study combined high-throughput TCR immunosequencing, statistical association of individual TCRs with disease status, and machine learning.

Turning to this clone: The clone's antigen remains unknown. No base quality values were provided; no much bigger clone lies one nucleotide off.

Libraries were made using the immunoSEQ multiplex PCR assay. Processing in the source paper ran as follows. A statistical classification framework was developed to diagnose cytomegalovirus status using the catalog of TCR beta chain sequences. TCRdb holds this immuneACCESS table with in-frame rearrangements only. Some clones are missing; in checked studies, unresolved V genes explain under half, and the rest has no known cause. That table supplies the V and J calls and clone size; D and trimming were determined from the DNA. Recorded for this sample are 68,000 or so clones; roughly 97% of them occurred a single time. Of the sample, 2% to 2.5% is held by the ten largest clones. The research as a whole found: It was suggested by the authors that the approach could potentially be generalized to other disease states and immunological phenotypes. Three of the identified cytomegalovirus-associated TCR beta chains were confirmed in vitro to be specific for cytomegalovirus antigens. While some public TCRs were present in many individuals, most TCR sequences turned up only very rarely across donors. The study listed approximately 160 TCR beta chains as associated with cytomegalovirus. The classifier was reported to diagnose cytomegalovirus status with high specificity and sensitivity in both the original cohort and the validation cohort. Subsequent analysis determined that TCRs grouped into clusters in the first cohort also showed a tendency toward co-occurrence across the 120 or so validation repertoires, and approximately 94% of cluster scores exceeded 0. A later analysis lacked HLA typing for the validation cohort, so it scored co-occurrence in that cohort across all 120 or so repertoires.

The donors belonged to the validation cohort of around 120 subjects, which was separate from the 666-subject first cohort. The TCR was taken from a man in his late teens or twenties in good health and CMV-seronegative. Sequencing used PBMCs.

The encoded CDR3 is CASSQGGGFSTDTQYF. The sequenced DNA is TGTGCCAGTAGTCAAGGGGGAGGGTTTAGCACAGATACGCAGTATTTT. Here the chain combines TRBV19 and TRBJ2-3; the best D guess is TRBD2, with 7 bases matching. CDR3 length: 16 amino acids, cysteine to phenylalanine. Only CDR3 DNA is held: 48 bases, read in frame from base 1. CDR1 and CDR2, looked up from the germline V gene (reference sequence), are LNHDA and SQIVND. V and J lose 5 bases and 0 bases, and a span of 15 bases separates them.